This record covers a single T cell receptor (beta chain). The antigen is not known. TCRdb reprocessed the 5' RACE reads via MiXCR and lists one record per CDR3 protein. This table holds tens of thousands of distinct CDR3 sequences, around 10% found once. This record comes from a study of T-cell memory formation after mild COVID-19. Trimming shortened V by 2 bases and J by 6 bases, and 11 bases separated the two germline ends. Germline V CDR1 and CDR2: MNHEY, SVGEGT. This CDR3 spans 14 amino acids. Findings and limits, study-wide: Pre-infection memory contained some responding clones, which suggested that cross-reactive memory had joined. The second-wave clones peaking on day 37 were not confirmed as SARS-CoV-2-specific. CD8+ contracting clones occupied EMRA, while CD4+ ones occupied mainly CM and EM.

Sequenced sample: PBMCs or a T cell subset sorted from them (not recorded which). V and J are TRBV6-2 or TRBV6-3 and TRBJ1-5; possible D gene TRBD1, 5 bases. The source is a man aged 18 to 29 who had mild COVID-19 (a few samples of this study predate the infection). Cell type and time point are not known. The CDR3 bases are TGTGCCAGCAGTTACGGGCAGGGCACTCAGCCCCAGCATTTT. Amino acids: CASSYGQGTQPQHF.